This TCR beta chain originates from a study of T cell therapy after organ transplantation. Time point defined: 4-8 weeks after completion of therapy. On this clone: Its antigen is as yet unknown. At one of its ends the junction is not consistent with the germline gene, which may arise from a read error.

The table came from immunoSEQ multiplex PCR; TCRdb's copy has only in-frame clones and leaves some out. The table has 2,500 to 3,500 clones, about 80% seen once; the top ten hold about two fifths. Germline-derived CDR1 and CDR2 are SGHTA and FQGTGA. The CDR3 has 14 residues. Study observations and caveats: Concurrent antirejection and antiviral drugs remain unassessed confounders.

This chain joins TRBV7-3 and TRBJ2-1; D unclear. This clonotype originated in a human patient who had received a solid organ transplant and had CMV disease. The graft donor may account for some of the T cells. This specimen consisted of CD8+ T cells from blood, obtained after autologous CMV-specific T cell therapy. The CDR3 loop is CASSQSLSHNEQFF. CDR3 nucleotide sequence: TGCGCCAGCAGCCAATCACTATCACACAATGAGCAGTTCTTC. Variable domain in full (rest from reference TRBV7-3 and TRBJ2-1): GAGVSQTPSNKVTEKGKYVELRCDPISGHTALYWYRQSLGQGPEFLIYFQGTGAADDSGLPNDRFFAVRPEGSVSTLKIQRTERGDSAVYLCASSQSLSHNEQFFGPGTRLTVL.